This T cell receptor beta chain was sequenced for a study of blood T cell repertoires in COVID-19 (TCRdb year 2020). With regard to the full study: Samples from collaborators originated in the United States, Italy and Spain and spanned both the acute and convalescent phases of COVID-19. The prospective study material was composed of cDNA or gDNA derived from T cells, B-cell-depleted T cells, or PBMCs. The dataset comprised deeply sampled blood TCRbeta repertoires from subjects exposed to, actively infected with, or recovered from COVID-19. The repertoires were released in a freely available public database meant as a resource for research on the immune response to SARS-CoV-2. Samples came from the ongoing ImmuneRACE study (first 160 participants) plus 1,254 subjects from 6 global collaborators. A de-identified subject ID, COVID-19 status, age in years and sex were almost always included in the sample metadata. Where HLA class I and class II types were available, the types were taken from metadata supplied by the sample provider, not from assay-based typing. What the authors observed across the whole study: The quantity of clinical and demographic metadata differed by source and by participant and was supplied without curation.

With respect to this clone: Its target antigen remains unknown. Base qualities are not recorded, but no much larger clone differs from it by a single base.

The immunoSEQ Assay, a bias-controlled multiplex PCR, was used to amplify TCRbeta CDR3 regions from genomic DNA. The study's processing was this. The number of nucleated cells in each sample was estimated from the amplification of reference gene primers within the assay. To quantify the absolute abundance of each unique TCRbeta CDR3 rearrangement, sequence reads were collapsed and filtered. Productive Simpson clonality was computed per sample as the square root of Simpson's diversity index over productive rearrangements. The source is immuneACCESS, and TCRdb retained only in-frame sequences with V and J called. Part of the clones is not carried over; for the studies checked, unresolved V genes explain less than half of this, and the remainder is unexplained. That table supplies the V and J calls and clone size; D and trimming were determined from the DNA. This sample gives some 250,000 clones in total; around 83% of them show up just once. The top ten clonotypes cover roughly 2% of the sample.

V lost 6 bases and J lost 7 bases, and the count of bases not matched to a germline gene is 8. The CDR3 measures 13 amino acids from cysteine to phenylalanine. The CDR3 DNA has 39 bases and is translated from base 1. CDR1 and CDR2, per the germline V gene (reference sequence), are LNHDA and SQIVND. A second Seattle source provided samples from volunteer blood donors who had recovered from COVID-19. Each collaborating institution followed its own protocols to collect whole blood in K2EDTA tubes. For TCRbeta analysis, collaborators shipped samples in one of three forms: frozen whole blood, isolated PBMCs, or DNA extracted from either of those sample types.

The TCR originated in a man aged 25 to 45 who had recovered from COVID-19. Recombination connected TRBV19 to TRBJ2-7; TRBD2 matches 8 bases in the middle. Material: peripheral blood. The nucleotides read TGTGCCAGTAGCGGGGGGGGGAGAGAGGAGCAGTACTTC. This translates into CASSGGGREEQYF.